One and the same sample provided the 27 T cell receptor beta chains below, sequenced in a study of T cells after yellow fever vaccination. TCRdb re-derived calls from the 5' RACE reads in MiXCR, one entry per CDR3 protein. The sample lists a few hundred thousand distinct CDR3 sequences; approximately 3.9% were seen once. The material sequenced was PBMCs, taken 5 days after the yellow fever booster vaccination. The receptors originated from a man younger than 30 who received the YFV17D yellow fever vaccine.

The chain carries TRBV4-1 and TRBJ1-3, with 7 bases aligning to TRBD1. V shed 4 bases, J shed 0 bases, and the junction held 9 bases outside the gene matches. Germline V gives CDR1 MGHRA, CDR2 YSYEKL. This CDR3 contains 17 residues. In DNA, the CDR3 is TGCGCCAGCAGCCGCCCCAGGGGACAGAACTCTGGAAACACCATATATTTT. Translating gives CASSRPRGQNSGNTIYF.

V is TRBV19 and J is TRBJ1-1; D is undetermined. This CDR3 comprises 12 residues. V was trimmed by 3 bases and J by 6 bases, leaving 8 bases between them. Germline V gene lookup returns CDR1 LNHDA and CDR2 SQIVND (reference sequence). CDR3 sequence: CASSMGSAEAFF. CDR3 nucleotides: TGTGCCAGTAGTATGGGATCCGCTGAAGCTTTCTTT.

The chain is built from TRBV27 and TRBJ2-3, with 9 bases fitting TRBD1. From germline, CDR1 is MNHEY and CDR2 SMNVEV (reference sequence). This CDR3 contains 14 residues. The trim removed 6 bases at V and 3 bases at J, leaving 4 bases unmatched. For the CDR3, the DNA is TGTGCCAGCAGGATACAGGGGGCAACAGATACGCAGTATTTT. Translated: CASRIQGATDTQYF.

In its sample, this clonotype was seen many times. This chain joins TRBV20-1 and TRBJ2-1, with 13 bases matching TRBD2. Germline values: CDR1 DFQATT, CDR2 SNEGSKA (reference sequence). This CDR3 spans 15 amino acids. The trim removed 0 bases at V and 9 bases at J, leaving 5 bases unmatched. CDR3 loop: CSARDRRLAGGEQFF. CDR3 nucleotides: TGCAGTGCTAGAGATCGGAGACTAGCGGGGGGTGAGCAGTTCTTC.

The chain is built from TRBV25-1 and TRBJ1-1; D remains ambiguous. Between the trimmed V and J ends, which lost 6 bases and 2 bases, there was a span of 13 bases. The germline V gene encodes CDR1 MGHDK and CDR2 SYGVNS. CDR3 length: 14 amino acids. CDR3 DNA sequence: TGTGCCAGCAGGGCTCAAGGTTTAAACACTGAAGCTTTCTTT. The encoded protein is CASRAQGLNTEAFF. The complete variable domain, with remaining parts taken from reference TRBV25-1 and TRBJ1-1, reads EADIYQTPRYLVIGTGKKITLECSQTMGHDKMYWYQQDPGMELHLIHYSYGVNSTEKGDLSSESTVSRIRTEHFPLTLESARPSHTSQYLCASRAQGLNTEAFFGQGTRLTVV.

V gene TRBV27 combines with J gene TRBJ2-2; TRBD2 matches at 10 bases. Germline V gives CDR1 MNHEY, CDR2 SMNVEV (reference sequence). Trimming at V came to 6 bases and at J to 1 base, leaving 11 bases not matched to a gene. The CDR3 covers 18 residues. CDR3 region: CASSPPGLAGVNTGELFF. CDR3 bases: TGTGCCAGCAGCCCACCGGGGCTAGCGGGGGTGAACACCGGGGAGCTGTTTTTT.

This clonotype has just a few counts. The CDR3 nucleotides read TGCGCCAGCAGCTTGGCCGCCCCCCCACGGCGGGATGAGCAGTACTTC. Its protein product is CASSLAAPPRRDEQYF. The rearrangement links TRBV5-1 to TRBJ2-7, with D perhaps TRBD2 (6 bases). The germline CDR1 and CDR2 sequences are SGHRS and YFSETQ. Trimming shortened V by 0 bases and J by 7 bases, and 20 bases separated the two germline ends. The CDR3 loop spans 16 amino acids.

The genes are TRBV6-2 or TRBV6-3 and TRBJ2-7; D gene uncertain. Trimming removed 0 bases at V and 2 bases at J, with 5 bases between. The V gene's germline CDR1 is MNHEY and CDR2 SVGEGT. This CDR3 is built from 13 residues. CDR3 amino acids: CASSYSPPYEQYV. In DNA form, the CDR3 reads TGTGCCAGCAGTTACTCCCCGCCCTACGAGCAGTACGTC.

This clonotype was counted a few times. The CDR3 sequence is CSVEDPFLGGKETQYF. For the CDR3, the DNA is TGCAGCGTTGAAGATCCGTTCTTGGGGGGGAAGGAGACCCAGTACTTC. V is TRBV29-1 and J is TRBJ2-5, with 7 bases that match TRBD2. The J segment lost 5 bases and the V segment lost 0 bases, leaving 12 bases of the junction unmatched. The CDR3 runs 16 residues. The V gene's germline CDR1 is SQVTM and CDR2 ANQGSEA.

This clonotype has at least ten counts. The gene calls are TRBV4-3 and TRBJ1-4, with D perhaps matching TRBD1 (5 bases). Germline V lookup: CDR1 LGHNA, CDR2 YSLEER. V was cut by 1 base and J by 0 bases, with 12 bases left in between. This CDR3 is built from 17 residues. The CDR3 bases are TGCGCCAGCAGCCAAGGGGCCGACAGTGCAACTAATGAAAAACTGTTTTTT. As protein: CASSQGADSATNEKLFF.

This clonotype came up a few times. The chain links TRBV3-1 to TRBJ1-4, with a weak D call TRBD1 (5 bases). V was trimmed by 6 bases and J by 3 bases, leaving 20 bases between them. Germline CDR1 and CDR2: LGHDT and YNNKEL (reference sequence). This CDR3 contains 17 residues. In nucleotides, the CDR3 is TGTGCCAGCAGTCATCAAATCGGGACGGCCTCTAATGAAAAACTGTTTTTT. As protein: CASSHQIGTASNEKLFF.

Here the CDR3 DNA reads TGTGCCAGTAGTACCCCTACAGTTTCGGGGGCCAACGTCCTGACTTTC. Translation gives CASSTPTVSGANVLTF. The rearrangement uses TRBV19 and TRBJ2-6, with D unclear. The CDR3 runs to 16 residues. Trimming took 4 bases from V and 4 from J, leaving 14 bases between them. Germline values: CDR1 LNHDA, CDR2 SQIVND (reference sequence).

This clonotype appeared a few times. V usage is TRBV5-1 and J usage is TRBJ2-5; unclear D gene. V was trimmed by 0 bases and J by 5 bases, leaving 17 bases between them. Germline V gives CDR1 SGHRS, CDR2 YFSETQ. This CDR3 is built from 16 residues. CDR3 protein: CASSLVGFEYRETQYF. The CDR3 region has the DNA TGCGCCAGCAGCTTGGTAGGCTTTGAGTATCGGGAGACCCAGTACTTC.

The CDR3 DNA reads TGTGCCAGCAGCTTAGGGGGTGGGGCCAACGTCCTGACTTTC. Amino acid sequence: CASSLGGGANVLTF. This rearrangement joins TRBV11-3 to TRBJ2-6; the D is unclear. Germline V gene lookup returns CDR1 SGHNT and CDR2 YENEEA. The CDR3 totals 14 residues. Trimming cost V 1 base and J 3 bases, with 4 bases left between them.

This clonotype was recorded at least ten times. For the CDR3, the DNA is TGTGCCAGCAGCTTACTGACAGTGAACACTGAAGCTTTCTTT. Translation gives CASSLLTVNTEAFF. The chain combines TRBV7-9 with TRBJ1-1; a weak D match, TRBD1 (5 bases). V shed 2 bases and J shed 0 bases, with 7 bases lying between them. Germline CDR1 is SEHNR and CDR2 is FQNEAQ (reference sequence). This CDR3 region has 14 residues.

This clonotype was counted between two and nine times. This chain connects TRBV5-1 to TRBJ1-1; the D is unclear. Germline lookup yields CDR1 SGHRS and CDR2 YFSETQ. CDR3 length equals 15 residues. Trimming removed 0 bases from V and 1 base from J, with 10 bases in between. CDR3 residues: CASSLAGSENTEAFF. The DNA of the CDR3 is TGCGCCAGCAGCTTGGCCGGGTCAGAGAACACTGAAGCTTTCTTT. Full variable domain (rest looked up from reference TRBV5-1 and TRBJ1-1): KAGVTQTPRYLIKTRGQQVTLSCSPISGHRSVSWYQQTPGQGLQFLFEYFSETQRNKGNFPGRFSGRQFSNSRSEMNVSTLELGDSALYLCASSLAGSENTEAFFGQGTRLTVV.

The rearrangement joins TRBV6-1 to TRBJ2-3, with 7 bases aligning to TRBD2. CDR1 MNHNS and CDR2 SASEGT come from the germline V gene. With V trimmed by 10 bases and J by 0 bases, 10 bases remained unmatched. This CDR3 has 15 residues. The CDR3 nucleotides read TGTGCCACGGGAGGCGGGAGATCTAGCACAGATACGCAGTATTTT. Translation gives CATGGGRSSTDTQYF.

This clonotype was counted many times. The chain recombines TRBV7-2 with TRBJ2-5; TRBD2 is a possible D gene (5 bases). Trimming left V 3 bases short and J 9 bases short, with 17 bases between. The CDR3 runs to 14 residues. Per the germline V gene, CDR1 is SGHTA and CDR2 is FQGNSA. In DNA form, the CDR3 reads TGTGCCAGCAGCTTGCGACTTTCGCCGGAGGCCCAGTACTTC. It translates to CASSLRLSPEAQYF.

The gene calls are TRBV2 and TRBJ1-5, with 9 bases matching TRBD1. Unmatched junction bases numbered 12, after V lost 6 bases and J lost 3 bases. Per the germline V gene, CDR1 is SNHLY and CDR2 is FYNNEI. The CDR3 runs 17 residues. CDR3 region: CASSSRDRDPFNQPQHF. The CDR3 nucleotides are TGTGCCAGCAGCAGCCGGGACAGGGATCCGTTCAATCAGCCCCAGCATTTT.

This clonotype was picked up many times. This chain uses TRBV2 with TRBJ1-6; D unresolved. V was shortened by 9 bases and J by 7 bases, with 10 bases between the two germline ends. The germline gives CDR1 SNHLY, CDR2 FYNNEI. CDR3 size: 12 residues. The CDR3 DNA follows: TGTGCCAGTTTTACGGGGAATTCACCCCTCCACTTT. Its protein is CASFTGNSPLHF.

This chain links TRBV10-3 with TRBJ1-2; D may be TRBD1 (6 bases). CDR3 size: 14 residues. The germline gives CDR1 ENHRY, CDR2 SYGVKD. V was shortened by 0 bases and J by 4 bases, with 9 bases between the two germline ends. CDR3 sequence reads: CAISESGGGYGYTF. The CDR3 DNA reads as TGTGCCATCAGTGAGTCTGGAGGGGGCTATGGCTACACCTTC.

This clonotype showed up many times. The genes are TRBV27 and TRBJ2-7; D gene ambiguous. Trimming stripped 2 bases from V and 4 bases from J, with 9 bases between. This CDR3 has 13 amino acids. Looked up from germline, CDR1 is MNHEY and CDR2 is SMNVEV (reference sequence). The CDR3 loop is CASSLAPWYEQYF. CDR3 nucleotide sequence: TGTGCCAGCAGTTTAGCCCCCTGGTACGAGCAGTACTTC.

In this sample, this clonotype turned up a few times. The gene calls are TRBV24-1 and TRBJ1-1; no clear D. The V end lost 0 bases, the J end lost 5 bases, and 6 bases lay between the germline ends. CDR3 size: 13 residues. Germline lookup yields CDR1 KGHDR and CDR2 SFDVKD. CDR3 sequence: CATSDLQGTEAFF. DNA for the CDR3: TGTGCCACCAGTGATTTGCAAGGTACTGAAGCTTTCTTT.

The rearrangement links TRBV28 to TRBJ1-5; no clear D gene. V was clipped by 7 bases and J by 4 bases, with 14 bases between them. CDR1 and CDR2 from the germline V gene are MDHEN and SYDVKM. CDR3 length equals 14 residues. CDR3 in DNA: TGTGCCAGCATCCCCGGTAGTGGAAATCAGCCCCAGCATTTT. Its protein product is CASIPGSGNQPQHF.

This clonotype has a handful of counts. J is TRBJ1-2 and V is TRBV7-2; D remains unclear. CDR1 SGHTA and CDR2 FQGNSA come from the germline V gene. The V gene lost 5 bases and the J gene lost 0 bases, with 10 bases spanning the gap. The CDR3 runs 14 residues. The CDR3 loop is CASSLEGANYGYTF. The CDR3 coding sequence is TGTGCCAGCAGCCTAGAGGGCGCTAACTATGGCTACACCTTC.

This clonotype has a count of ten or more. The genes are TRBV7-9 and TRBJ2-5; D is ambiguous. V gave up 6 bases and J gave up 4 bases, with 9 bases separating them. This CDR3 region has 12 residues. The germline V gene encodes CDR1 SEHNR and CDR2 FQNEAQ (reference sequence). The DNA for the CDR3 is TGTGCCAGCAGACCGTCGGGAGAGACCCAGTACTTC. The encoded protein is CASRPSGETQYF.

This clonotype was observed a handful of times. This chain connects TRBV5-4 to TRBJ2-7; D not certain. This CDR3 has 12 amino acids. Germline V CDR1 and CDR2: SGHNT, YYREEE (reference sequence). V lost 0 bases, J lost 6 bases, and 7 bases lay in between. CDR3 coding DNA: TGTGCCAGCAGCTTGGAAGAAGGCGAGCAGTACTTC. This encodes CASSLEEGEQYF.